The next 23 T cell receptor beta chains were all read from a single sample in a study of T cells after yellow fever vaccination. One entry per CDR3 protein, called by TCRdb with MiXCR from the 5' RACE reads. Of 95,000 to 100,000 distinct CDR3 sequences in the sample, around 5.8% were seen once. This specimen was CD8+ T cells sorted from PBMCs, taken 10 days after the yellow fever booster vaccination. Source of these receptors: a man younger than 35 who received the YFV17D yellow fever vaccine.

This rearrangement joins TRBV5-8 to TRBJ2-7, with TRBD1 as a possible D gene (6 bases). The CDR3 contains 14 residues. Germline V gene lookup returns CDR1 SGHTS and CDR2 YDEGEE. Trimming stripped 6 bases from V and 0 bases from J, with 13 bases between. The CDR3 region is CASKDRRGSYEQYF. The CDR3 DNA is TGTGCCAGCAAGGACAGACGGGGCTCCTACGAGCAGTACTTC.

The rearrangement links TRBV3-1 to TRBJ2-7, with TRBD1 matching over 8 bases. Germline CDR1 reads LGHDT; CDR2 reads YNNKEL (reference sequence). Germline trimming cut 3 bases from V and 2 bases from J; bases unmatched to any gene: 9. CDR3 length equals 16 residues. The CDR3 loop reads CASSQARDRFTYEQYV. The CDR3 nucleotides are TGTGCCAGCAGCCAGGCCCGGGACAGGTTCACCTACGAGCAGTACGTC.

This clonotype occurred many times. The CDR3 region has the DNA TGCGCCAGCAGCCTGATAGGCACAGATACGCAGTATTTT. Amino acid sequence: CASSLIGTDTQYF. This chain joins TRBV5-1 and TRBJ2-3; D unclear. Trimming cost V 4 bases and J 1 base, with 7 bases left between them. Germline CDR1 reads SGHRS; CDR2 reads YFSETQ. This CDR3 has 13 amino acids.

The sample holds a few counts of this clonotype. CDR3 in amino acids: CASSSSGTAKQETQYF. As DNA, the CDR3 is TGTGCCAGCAGCTCCTCCGGGACAGCAAAACAAGAGACCCAGTACTTC. V gene TRBV7-9 combines with J gene TRBJ2-5, with 7 bases matching TRBD1. The V and J ends lost 4 bases and 2 bases, in that order; junction bases with no gene match: 10. Germline assignment: CDR1 SEHNR and CDR2 FQNEAQ (reference sequence). The CDR3 is made up of 16 amino acids. The entire variable domain, with the rest obtained from reference TRBV7-9 and TRBJ2-5, is as follows: DTGVSQNPRHKITKRGQNVTFRCDPISEHNRLYWYRQTLGQGPEFLTYFQNEAQLEKSRLLSDRFSAERPKGSFSTLEIQRTEQGDSAMYLCASSSSGTAKQETQYFGPGTRLLVL.

Ten or more counts support this clonotype. This chain joins TRBV21-1 and TRBJ2-1. TRBV21-1 is a pseudogene segment. The length of the CDR3 is 14 residues. CDR3 nucleotide sequence: TGTGCCACTTCAGGACGGGCAGATTACAATGAGCAGTTCTTC. Translation: CATSGRADYNEQFF.

In its sample, this clonotype was seen a few times. The rearrangement links TRBV7-2 to TRBJ2-1, with D tentatively TRBD1 (6 bases). The V gene lost 5 bases and the J gene lost 5 bases, with 19 bases spanning the gap. CDR3 length: 16 amino acids. Germline V gene lookup returns CDR1 SGHTA and CDR2 FQGNSA. The CDR3 protein is CASSRPDRTPDNEQFF. Written as DNA, the CDR3 is TGTGCCAGCAGCCGCCCAGACAGGACTCCCGACAATGAGCAGTTCTTC.

The chain recombines TRBV5-6 with TRBJ2-2; a possible D gene is TRBD2 (6 bases). V was pared by 3 bases and J by 6 bases, with 12 bases between. Looked up from germline, CDR1 is SGHDT and CDR2 is YYEEEE. The CDR3 covers 14 residues. CDR3 region: CASSWQTSPGELFF. The CDR3 DNA is TGTGCCAGCAGCTGGCAGACTAGTCCCGGGGAGCTGTTTTTT.

There are a few counts of this clonotype. J is TRBJ2-7 and V is TRBV4-1; weak D call: TRBD1 (5 bases). The germline gives CDR1 MGHRA, CDR2 YSYEKL. Deletions cut 2 bases from V and 0 bases from J, with 14 bases between. The CDR3 is made up of 16 amino acids. CDR3 in amino acids: CASSQHGQGSSYEQYF. CDR3 DNA sequence: TGCGCCAGCAGCCAACACGGCCAGGGAAGCTCCTACGAGCAGTACTTC.

This clonotype has more than one count but fewer than ten. J is TRBJ1-6 and V is TRBV5-6; no clear D gene. V lost 4 bases to trimming and J lost 6 bases, with 8 bases between them. Germline V gene data show CDR1 as SGHDT and CDR2 as YYEEEE. The length of the CDR3 is 13 residues. The CDR3 coding sequence is TGTGCCAGCAGCCTAGGCATTAATTCACCCCTCCACTTT. Protein product: CASSLGINSPLHF.

The sample holds many counts of this clonotype. V gene TRBV27 combines with J gene TRBJ2-2; the match to TRBD2 covers 8 bases. The CDR3 loop spans 17 amino acids. With 7 bases clipped from V and 5 bases from J, the junction kept 15 bases outside the gene matches. Germline V gene data show CDR1 as MNHEY and CDR2 as SMNVEV (reference sequence). CDR3: CASIFLPAGGKTGELFF. Here the CDR3 DNA reads TGTGCCAGCATATTCTTGCCGGCGGGGGGAAAGACCGGGGAGCTGTTTTTT.

In this sample, this clonotype turned up many times. The chain is built from TRBV2 and TRBJ2-7; no firm D call. The germline gives CDR1 SNHLY, CDR2 FYNNEI. V gave up 6 bases and J gave up 3 bases, with 6 bases separating them. The CDR3 totals 11 residues. DNA of the CDR3: TGTGCCAGCAGAGCCAGCTACGAGCAGTACTTC. Translating it yields CASRASYEQYF.

The V call is TRBV5-1, the J call TRBJ2-4, with 10 positions matching TRBD1. The CDR3 loop spans 16 amino acids. V lost 4 bases, J lost 3 bases, and 7 bases stayed unmatched. Germline V gene data show CDR1 as SGHRS and CDR2 as YFSETQ. CDR3 coding DNA: TGCGCCAGCAGCCCACGACAGGGGGCAGTCAAAAACATTCAGTACTTC. Its translation is CASSPRQGAVKNIQYF.

This clonotype was seen at least ten times. The chain uses TRBV3-2 and TRBJ2-7; TRBD1, the D gene given by the table, was not confirmed from the DNA. TRBV3-2 is listed as a pseudogene. This CDR3 has 15 amino acids. Here the CDR3 DNA reads TGTGCCAGCATGTCCTCCCGGGACAAGACCTACGAGCAGTACGTC. It encodes CASMSSRDKTYEQYV.

A few counts support this clonotype. This rearrangement joins TRBV6-2 or TRBV6-3 to TRBJ2-3; D perhaps matches TRBD2 (5 bases). The V end lost 0 bases, the J end lost 2 bases, and 12 bases lay between the germline ends. CDR3 size: 16 residues. Germline CDR1 is MNHEY and CDR2 is SVGEGT. CDR3 sequence: CASSYSRGLYTDTQYF. The CDR3 region has the DNA TGTGCCAGCAGTTACTCGAGAGGACTCTACACAGATACGCAGTATTTT.

This clonotype was picked up many times. This rearrangement joins TRBV6-6 to TRBJ1-1; no firm D call. The CDR3 extends over 14 amino acids. The V and J ends lost 4 bases and 1 base respectively, with 10 bases between them. From germline, CDR1 is MNHNY and CDR2 SVGAGI (reference sequence). This CDR3 is CASSSKAENTEAFF. Written as DNA, the CDR3 is TGTGCCAGCAGTTCAAAAGCAGAGAACACTGAAGCTTTCTTT.

This clonotype was detected many times. The chain is built from TRBV29-1 and TRBJ1-4; the D is unclear. V shed 2 bases and J shed 8 bases, with 15 bases lying between them. Per germline, CDR1 SQVTM and CDR2 ANQGSEA. The CDR3 sequence is 14 residues long. The CDR3 loop reads CSVELRGKEEKLFF. The CDR3 DNA sequence: TGCAGCGTTGAACTTCGGGGAAAGGAAGAAAAACTGTTTTTT.

This clonotype was counted a few times. The CDR3 loop is CASSQDPTGYEQYF. The CDR3 bases are TGCGCCAGCAGCCAAGACCCCACGGGCTACGAGCAGTACTTC. The chain recombines TRBV4-3 with TRBJ2-7; no definite D call. Trimming removed 0 bases from V and 3 bases from J, with 9 bases in between. This CDR3 comprises 14 residues. CDR1 LGHNA and CDR2 YSLEER come from the germline V gene.

The chain recombines TRBV7-9 with TRBJ1-6; D is perhaps TRBD1 (6 bases). Trimming left V 5 bases short and J 7 bases short, with 15 bases between. CDR1 and CDR2 from the germline V gene are SEHNR and FQNEAQ (reference sequence). The CDR3 totals 15 residues. CDR3 region: CASSHPQGKNSPLHF. CDR3 in DNA: TGTGCCAGCAGCCACCCCCAGGGGAAAAATTCACCCCTCCACTTT.

On this clonotype: Since no conserved phenylalanine or tryptophan closes the CDR3, a read error is the likely cause. The limits of the CDR3 on the DNA are not certain, so only TCRdb's listed CDR3 is given. This chain joins TRBV28 and TRBJ2-7; TRBD2 is the table's D call, not checked against the DNA. Including both end residues, the CDR3 is 8 amino acids long. CDR1 MDHEN and CDR2 SYDVKM come from the germline V gene. CDR3 residues: CASSVPPR.

The chain joins TRBV20-1 to TRBJ2-1; 13 nucleotides line up with TRBD2. Germline CDR1 DFQATT, CDR2 SNEGSKA (reference sequence). J was trimmed by 6 bases and V by 3 bases; bases with no gene match: 5. There are 15 residues in the CDR3. CDR3 DNA: TGCAGTGCTAGGGGACTAGCGGGGAGGGCCAATGAGCAGTTCTTC. This translates into CSARGLAGRANEQFF.

The V call is TRBV5-4, the J call TRBJ2-1; D gene uncertain. Per the germline V gene, CDR1 is SGHNT and CDR2 is YYREEE (reference sequence). V lost 2 bases to trimming and J lost 8 bases, with 14 bases between them. CDR3 length: 14 residues. The CDR3 loop reads CASSLRFSSDEQFF. The DNA of the CDR3 is TGTGCCAGCAGCTTACGGTTTTCGAGCGATGAGCAGTTCTTC.

In this sample, this clonotype turned up a few times. The rearrangement links TRBV3-1 to TRBJ2-5, with 7 bases identical to TRBD2. Per the germline V gene, CDR1 is LGHDT and CDR2 is YNNKEL (reference sequence). The trim removed 0 bases at V and 4 bases at J, leaving 14 bases unmatched. CDR3 length: 18 amino acids. In DNA, the CDR3 is TGTGCCAGCAGCCAAGAGGGGCTTGGCGGGGGTCCCCCAGAGACCCAGTACTTC. It translates to CASSQEGLGGGPPETQYF.

This clonotype was detected only a few times. The rearrangement uses TRBV29-1 and TRBJ2-5; D is perhaps TRBD2 (6 bases). The CDR3 totals 17 residues. Germline V CDR1 and CDR2: SQVTM, ANQGSEA. V was clipped by 1 base and J by 0 bases, with 18 bases between them. CDR3 in DNA: TGCAGCGTTGAAGGGGGACTCCTGGGGACGTACCAAGAGACCCAGTACTTC. Translating gives CSVEGGLLGTYQETQYF.